Listed below are T cell receptor beta chains from one sample, sequenced in a study of cytomegalovirus exposure and HLA in healthy donors. The assay was immunoSEQ multiplex PCR, and TCRdb's table has in-frame clones only and misses some. The profile shows fewer than 200,000 clones, about four fifths of them singletons. What was sequenced was PBMCs. The receptors here all came from a man aged 25 to 40 in good health and CMV-seronegative. Both conserved end residues are part of each CDR3. Fields, in order: J gene, V gene, D gene, clone size, CDR3 DNA, CDR3 protein. The D gene is left open where the match is weak. Part of the rows lack a size; the others show once, few, many or a class for expanded clones.

>TRBJ1-1|TRBV6-4|-|-
TGTGCCAGCACAGACACGGACTGGAACACTGAAGCTTTCTTT
CASTDTDWNTEAFF
>TRBJ2-1|TRBV4-2|TRBD2|-
TGTGCCAGCAGCCTCCCGGGGACTAGCGCATACAATGAGCAGTTCTTC
CASSLPGTSAYNEQFF
>TRBJ2-3|TRBV29-1|TRBD2|-
TGCAGCACTAGCGGGGAGACCAGCACAGATACGCAGTATTTT
CSTSGETSTDTQYF
>TRBJ1-2|TRBV14|TRBD1|-
TGTGCCAGCAGCCCAGGGACAGGGAGCTATGGCTACACCTTC
CASSPGTGSYGYTF
>TRBJ2-7|TRBV6-5|-|-
TGTGCCAGCAGTTCGGCATGGACTGTCGAGCAGTACTTC
CASSSAWTVEQYF
>TRBJ2-2|TRBV5-1|-|-
TGCGCCAGCAGCTGGGACACAAACACCGGGGAGCTGTTTTTT
CASSWDTNTGELFF
>TRBJ2-5|TRBV18|-|-
TGTGCCAGCTCTCTGGGCAATCAAGAGACCCAGTACTTC
CASSLGNQETQYF
>TRBJ2-3|TRBV28|TRBD1|-
TGTGCCAGCAGCACCGGTTTAGGGGGCGTAACAGATACGCAGTATTTT
CASSTGLGGVTDTQYF
>TRBJ1-1|TRBV5-4|-|-
TGTGCCAGCAGCTCACAAACCCCTTCGAACACTGAAGCTTTCTTT
CASSSQTPSNTEAFF
>TRBJ2-1|TRBV10-3|TRBD2|-
TGTGCCATCAGTGAGCCCGGACTAGCGGGCTACAATGAGCAGTTCTTC
CAISEPGLAGYNEQFF
>TRBJ2-4|TRBV13|-|-
TGTGCCAGCAGCTCTAACCGGGGGTCGGGAGCCAAAAACATTCAGTACTTC
CASSSNRGSGAKNIQYF
>TRBJ2-5|TRBV6-1|-|-
TGTGCCAGCAGCACCGCCCGTGGGCGGGGAGAGACCCAGTACTTC
CASSTARGRGETQYF
>TRBJ1-3|TRBV5-6|-|-
TGTGCCAGCAGCTTGATTATCGGGTCTGGAAACACCATATATTTT
CASSLIIGSGNTIYF
>TRBJ2-1|TRBV11-3|-|once
TGTGCCACCCAGGCAGGGGGGTATGAGCAGTTCTTC
CATQAGGYEQFF
>TRBJ2-1|TRBV29-1|TRBD2|-
TGCAGCGTGGCTGGTACTAGCGGGGGGCCCTCCTACAATGAGCAGTTCTTC
CSVAGTSGGPSYNEQFF
>TRBJ1-3|TRBV6-1|-|-
TGTGCCAGCACTTCGGCAGGGAAAGGAAACACCATATATTTT
CASTSAGKGNTIYF
>TRBJ1-5|TRBV6-1|-|-
TGTGCCAGCAGACCGACAGACTGGGGTCAGCCCCAGCATTTT
CASRPTDWGQPQHF
>TRBJ2-5|TRBV2|-|-
TGTGCCAGCAGTGTGGTGAAGCGAGGGGAGACCCAGTACTTC
CASSVVKRGETQYF
>TRBJ2-1|TRBV19|-|-
TGTGCCAGTAGTTCAGGGTCCACCTTTTACAATGAGCAGTTCTTC
CASSSGSTFYNEQFF
>TRBJ2-5|TRBV6-6|-|few
TGTGCCAGCAGTCCGCTCGCCAGAGAGACCCAGTACTTC
CASSPLARETQYF
>TRBJ2-2|TRBV11-2|-|-
TGTGCCAGCAGCTTACGGGGGTCGGACACCGGGGAGCTGTTTTTT
CASSLRGSDTGELFF
>TRBJ1-5|TRBV28|TRBD1|-
TGTGCCAGCAGGGGGACAGTATATCAGCCCCAGCATTTT
CASRGTVYQPQHF
>TRBJ1-4|TRBV11-2|-|-
TGTGCCAGCAGCGGGGGGGGTGAAAAACTGTTTTTT
CASSGGGEKLFF
>TRBJ1-4|TRBV18|TRBD1|-
TGTGCCAGCTCAGCTGACAGGGAGGACGAAAAACTGTTTTTT
CASSADREDEKLFF
>TRBJ2-2|TRBV7-9|TRBD2|-
TGTGCCAGCAGCCTATTAGCGGGGGGGACTGTGAACACCGGGGAGCTGTTTTTT
CASSLLAGGTVNTGELFF
>TRBJ1-5|TRBV11-1|-|-
TGTGCCAGCAGCGTCACGGGGGGGGCCTATAGCAATCAGCCCCAGCATTTT
CASSVTGGAYSNQPQHF
>TRBJ2-7|TRBV6-1|TRBD2|-
TGTGCCAGCAGGGAAACTAGCGGGGCTTCCTACGAGCAGTACTTC
CASRETSGASYEQYF
>TRBJ2-5|TRBV27|TRBD1|-
TGTGCCAGCAGTTTAAATCCCTTCAGGACCGGGACAGGGTTTGGGCAAGAGACCCAGTACTTC
CASSLNPFRTGTGFGQETQYF
>TRBJ2-5|TRBV5-1|TRBD2|-
TGCGCCAGCAGCTTGGCCAGGACTAGCGGGGGACAAGAGACCCAGTACTTC
CASSLARTSGGQETQYF
>TRBJ1-4|TRBV19|-|-
TGTGCCAGTAGACTAATTGCAACTAATGAAAAACTGTTTTTT
CASRLIATNEKLFF
>TRBJ2-1|TRBV21-1|-|-
TGTGCCAGCACTCTTGAGCGGGAGTACAATGAGCAGTTCTTC
CASTLEREYNEQFF
>TRBJ2-5|TRBV11-2|TRBD2|few
TGTGCCAGCAGCTTGGCTAGCGGGAGTTTGGAGACCCAGTACTTC
CASSLASGSLETQYF
>TRBJ1-1|TRBV6-7|-|-
TGTGCCAGCAGTTACTCCCAGACGGCGAGTTTTGGGGGGATCACTGAAGCTTTCTTT
CASSYSQTASFGGITEAFF